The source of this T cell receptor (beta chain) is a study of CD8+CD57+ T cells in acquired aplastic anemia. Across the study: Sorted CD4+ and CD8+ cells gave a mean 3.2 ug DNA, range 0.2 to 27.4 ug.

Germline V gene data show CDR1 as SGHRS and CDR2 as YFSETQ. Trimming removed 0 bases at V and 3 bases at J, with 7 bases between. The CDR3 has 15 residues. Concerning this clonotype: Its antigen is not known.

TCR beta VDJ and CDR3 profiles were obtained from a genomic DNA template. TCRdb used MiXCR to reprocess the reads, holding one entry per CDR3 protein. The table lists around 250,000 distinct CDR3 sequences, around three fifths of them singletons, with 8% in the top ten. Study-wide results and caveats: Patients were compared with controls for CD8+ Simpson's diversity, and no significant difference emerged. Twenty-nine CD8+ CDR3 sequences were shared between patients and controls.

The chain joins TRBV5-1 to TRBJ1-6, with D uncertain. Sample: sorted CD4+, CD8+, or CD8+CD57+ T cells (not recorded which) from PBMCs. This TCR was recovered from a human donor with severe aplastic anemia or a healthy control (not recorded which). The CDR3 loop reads CASSLGHSYNSPLHF. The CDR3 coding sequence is TGCGCCAGCAGCTTGGGCCACAGCTATAATTCACCCCTCCACTTT.